A single sample gave rise to the 14 T cell receptor beta chains below, sequenced in a study of technical replicates of blood from a few donors (dated by TCRdb to 2017 to 2019). Preparation of the library involved the immunoSEQ multiplex PCR assay. TCRdb carries this immuneACCESS record with in-frame sequences only. Its versions omit some clonotypes, under half of them owing to an unresolved V gene in the studies checked, with the rest unexplained. This sample gives tens of thousands of clones in total; 70% to 90% of them show up just once. The ten top clones hold roughly 5% of the sample. Sequences were obtained from PBMCs. The receptors originated from a human donor in good health. Some clones in this sample may be carry-over from other donors' samples.

V is TRBV7-9 and J is TRBJ2-3; D is unclear. Trimming took off 5 bases at V and 6 bases at J, with 15 bases between the two ends. This CDR3 region has 14 residues. CDR1 is SEHNR, CDR2 FQNEAQ, per germline (reference sequence). CDR3 sequence (DNA): TGTGCCAGCAGCAGTACAAATCAGAGGGATACGCAGTATTTT. This encodes CASSSTNQRDTQYF. The whole variable domain, filled in from reference TRBV7-9 and TRBJ2-3, reads DTGVSQNPRHKITKRGQNVTFRCDPISEHNRLYWYRQTLGQGPEFLTYFQNEAQLEKSRLLSDRFSAERPKGSFSTLEIQRTEQGDSAMYLCASSSTNQRDTQYFGPGTRLTVL.

The chain has TRBV5-6 and TRBJ2-3; TRBD2 aligns across 12 bases. Trimming at V came to 7 bases and at J to 8 bases, leaving 8 bases not matched to a gene. CDR3 length equals 14 residues. Germline loops: CDR1 SGHDT, CDR2 YYEEEE. CDR3 sequence reads: CASHSTSGSGTQYF. The CDR3 DNA sequence: TGTGCCAGCCATTCGACTAGCGGGAGCGGTACGCAGTATTTT.

The CDR3 DNA reads TGCGCCAGCAGCCAAGAAGGGCAGGGGGGCTATGGCTACACCTTC. This translates into CASSQEGQGGYGYTF. V usage is TRBV4-3 and J usage is TRBJ1-2; 7 bases are shared with TRBD1. V lost 0 bases and J lost 4; bases outside the gene matches: 5. Per the germline V gene, CDR1 is LGHNA and CDR2 is YSLEER. The CDR3 totals 15 residues.

V and J are TRBV30 and TRBJ1-2; 8 nucleotides agree with TRBD1. Unmatched junction bases numbered 0, after V lost 5 bases and J lost 4 bases. The CDR3 has 11 residues. Germline CDR1 GTSNPN, CDR2 SVGIG (reference sequence). CDR3 DNA sequence: TGTGCCTGGGACAGGGGCTATGGCTACACCTTC. Protein sequence: CAWDRGYGYTF. The variable domain in full, completed from reference TRBV30 and TRBJ1-2, reads SQTIHQWPATLVQPVGSPLSLECTVEGTSNPNLYWYRQAAGRGLQLLFYSVGIGQISSEVPQNLSASRPQDRQFILSSKKLLLSDSGFYLCAWDRGYGYTFGSGTRLTVV.

The rearrangement joins TRBV4-1 to TRBJ1-1, with D unresolved. CDR1 MGHRA and CDR2 YSYEKL come from the germline V gene. The V end lost 7 bases, the J end lost 3 bases, and 9 bases lay between the germline ends. The length of the CDR3 is 12 residues. CDR3 residues: CASNSEDTEAFF. CDR3 nucleotide sequence: TGCGCCAGCAACTCTGAGGACACTGAAGCTTTCTTT.

The chain uses TRBV7-6 and TRBJ1-3, with TRBD1 identical over 8 bases. V gave up 1 base and J gave up 2 bases; unmatched junction bases: 7. Germline V gene lookup returns CDR1 SGHVS and CDR2 FNYEAQ. There are 17 residues in the CDR3. CDR3 in amino acids: CASSLEGVRGPGNTIYF. The CDR3 DNA is TGTGCCAGCAGCTTAGAGGGGGTCAGGGGGCCTGGAAACACCATATATTTT.

The chain uses TRBV27 and TRBJ2-5, with a possible D match to TRBD1 (6 bases). With 0 bases removed from V and 0 bases from J, the gap between germline ends came to 14 bases. This CDR3 has 17 amino acids. In germline, CDR1 is MNHEY, CDR2 SMNVEV (reference sequence). CDR3 residues: CASSLSGAGVYQETQYF. The CDR3 region has the DNA TGTGCCAGCAGTTTATCGGGGGCAGGGGTCTACCAAGAGACCCAGTACTTC.

The chain recombines TRBV21-1 with TRBJ2-5; TRBD2 is the table's D call and was not checked against the DNA. TRBV21-1 is a pseudogene locus. The CDR3 length is 17 residues. Here the CDR3 reads CASSTGLAGGFQETQYF. The CDR3 DNA reads TGTGCCAGCAGCACGGGACTAGCGGGGGGGTTTCAAGAGACCCAGTACTTC.

DNA for the CDR3: TGTGCCTCAAGTATCGGGCGGGAAACCGGGGAGCTGTTTTTT. Translating it yields CASSIGRETGELFF. The rearrangement uses TRBV19 and TRBJ2-2; possibly TRBD2 for D (6 bases). Trimming took 11 bases from V and 5 from J, leaving 18 bases between them. Germline CDR1 is LNHDA and CDR2 is SQIVND (reference sequence). The CDR3 has 14 amino acids.

V gene TRBV5-1 combines with J gene TRBJ2-1; D perhaps matches TRBD2 (5 bases). The CDR3 length is 15 residues. The germline gives CDR1 SGHRS, CDR2 YFSETQ. V was cut by 6 bases and J by 6 bases, with 19 bases left in between. The CDR3 loop reads CASTRAPGLSNEQFF. The CDR3 bases are TGCGCCAGCACCAGAGCACCGGGATTGAGCAATGAGCAGTTCTTC.

The rearrangement links TRBV27 to TRBJ2-7; 7 bases map to TRBD1. Germline trimming cut 5 bases from V and 2 bases from J; bases unmatched to any gene: 6. Germline V gene data show CDR1 as MNHEY and CDR2 as SMNVEV (reference sequence). There are 14 residues in the CDR3. In DNA, the CDR3 is TGTGCCAGCAGTGCGAGGGACAGTACCTACGAGCAGTACTTC. Translation: CASSARDSTYEQYF.

The chain has TRBV5-6 and TRBJ2-1, with D tentatively TRBD2 (6 bases). Germline loops: CDR1 SGHDT, CDR2 YYEEEE. Deletions cut 2 bases from V and 9 bases from J, with 18 bases between. This CDR3 is built from 15 residues. The CDR3 is CASSFRDLDHGEQFF. DNA for the CDR3: TGTGCCAGCAGCTTCCGGGACTTAGATCACGGTGAGCAGTTCTTC.

The chain couples TRBV19 to TRBJ2-6; a weak D match, TRBD2 (6 bases). The CDR3 has 18 residues. Germline V gives CDR1 LNHDA, CDR2 SQIVND (reference sequence). Trimming took 6 bases from V and 2 from J, leaving 20 bases between them. Here the CDR3 DNA reads TGTGCCAGTAGGGCGGCTGCTGGGCGGGATGCTGGGGCCAACGTCCTGACTTTC. Protein: CASRAAAGRDAGANVLTF. Full variable domain (remainder filled in from reference TRBV19 and TRBJ2-6): DGGITQSPKYLFRKEGQNVTLSCEQNLNHDAMYWYRQDPGQGLRLIYYSQIVNDFQKGDIAEGYSVSREKKESFPLTVTSAQKNPTAFYLCASRAAAGRDAGANVLTFGAGSRLTVL.

The chain is built from TRBV7-9 and TRBJ2-7; D remains ambiguous. This CDR3 contains 11 residues. With 5 bases removed from V and 4 bases from J, the gap between germline ends came to 6 bases. The germline V gene encodes CDR1 SEHNR and CDR2 FQNEAQ (reference sequence). CDR3 residues: CASSATYEQYF. In DNA form, the CDR3 reads TGTGCCAGCAGCGCTACGTACGAGCAGTACTTC.